A selection of T cell receptor beta chains follows, all from one sample in a study of T-cell reconstitution after alpha-beta-depleted transplantation in children. TCRdb redid the calling of the PCR reads with MiXCR, one entry per CDR3 protein. Of tens of thousands of distinct CDR3 sequences detected, 5.8% appear once; the ten largest clones hold around 30%. The specimen was PBMCs, mostly from graft donor cells, collected 60 days after TCRalphabeta/CD19-depleted stem cell transplant. The receptors were sampled from a female patient younger than 10 who had a stem cell transplant for aplastic anemia, so the T cells may come from the graft donor. Each CDR3 is given with its conserved first and last residue. D genes are given only for firm matches. Expanded clones are given a class, and other clones once, few, many or no size at all.

cdr3_nt	cdr3_aa	v_call	j_call	clone_size	d_call
TGCGCCAGCTCCCGGGGTAGCGGGAGTACAGATACGCAGTATTTT	CASSRGSGSTDTQYF	TRBV5-1	TRBJ2-3	many	TRBD2
TGTGCCACCAGCAGCCCCCAGGGGAGGGGACTAGCGGGCACCGGGGAGCTGTTTTTT	CATSSPQGRGLAGTGELFF	TRBV15	TRBJ2-2	many	TRBD2
TGTGCCAGCTCCCCGTACCAAGAGACCCAGTACTTC	CASSPYQETQYF	TRBV18	TRBJ2-5	many	.
TGTGCCAGCAGCACAGACCCCAATCAGCCCCAGCATTTT	CASSTDPNQPQHF	TRBV9	TRBJ1-5	many	.
TGTGCCAGCAGCCGGGCCGTGGGGAAGGGTGAAAAACTGTTTTTT	CASSRAVGKGEKLFF	TRBV7-2	TRBJ1-4	few	.
TGCGCCAGCAGCCAAGAAGGAGCGGGGTCCAATGAGCAGTTCTTC	CASSQEGAGSNEQFF	TRBV4-1	TRBJ2-1	many	TRBD2
TGTGCCAGCAGTGCAAGACCCTCTATGGGGGCCAACGTCCTGACTTTC	CASSARPSMGANVLTF	TRBV6-1	TRBJ2-6	few	.
TGTGCCAGCAGTATTCAGGGCAACACTGAAGCTTTCTTT	CASSIQGNTEAFF	TRBV2	TRBJ1-1	.	.
TGCGCCAGCAGTATCCAGGACAGGGGCGCAGGAGAGACCCAGTACTTC	CASSIQDRGAGETQYF	TRBV5-1	TRBJ2-5	many	TRBD1
TGCGCCAGCAGCGCCACCAGGGGGCTCGCCCTTGGGACGAACACCGGGGAGCTGTTTTTT	CASSATRGLALGTNTGELFF	TRBV5-1	TRBJ2-2	few	TRBD1
TGCAGCGTTGAGAACAGACAGGGGGCCGAGACCCAGTACTTC	CSVENRQGAETQYF	TRBV29-1	TRBJ2-5	few	TRBD1
TGCAGTGCTAGAGATAAGGGACCCCCCACAGATACGCAGTATTTT	CSARDKGPPTDTQYF	TRBV20-1	TRBJ2-3	.	.
TGTGCCAGCAGTCCCTTGGGGGACGAGCAGTACTTC	CASSPLGDEQYF	TRBV12-3/TRBV12-4	TRBJ2-7	many	.
TGTGCCAGCAACCGGGACAGGGGAGCCGAGCAGTACTTC	CASNRDRGAEQYF	TRBV27	TRBJ2-7	many	TRBD1
TGTGCCAGCAGCGTAGATGAGGGAGGGGGAACAGATACGCAGTATTTT	CASSVDEGGGTDTQYF	TRBV9	TRBJ2-3	many	.
TGTGCCAGCAGCCCAGGTGGGGGTCCGGGGGATACGCAGTATTTT	CASSPGGGPGDTQYF	TRBV6-6	TRBJ2-3	.	.